Sequencing of this T cell receptor (beta chain) was carried out in a study of human T cells and chemical hapten exposure. Notes on the study in general: Expanded TCR counts at PT1 were positively correlated with the patch test score.

TCRdb fed the RACE reads into MiXCR, producing one record per CDR3 protein. The sample lists roughly 100,000 distinct CDR3 sequences; less than 14% were seen once. In germline, CDR1 is KGHSH, CDR2 LQKENI. CDR3 length: 15 amino acids. Trimming removed 3 bases from V and 5 bases from J; junction bases left unmatched: 7. There are a few counts of this clonotype. The target antigen is unknown. Described time point: pre-sensitization, week 0. The treatment denotes: therapeutic diphenylcyclopropenone sensitization with weekly scalp DPC. The sequence was collected from a woman aged 55-69 years with alopecia areata. Some clones in this sample may be carry-over from other donors' samples. The chain has TRBV18 and TRBJ1-1; TRBD1 matches at 9 bases. Sample: whole blood, taken in connection with sensitization to the hapten diphenylcyclopropenone (DPC). CDR3 coding DNA: TGTGCCAGCTCACCTACGGGACAGGGACGGACTGAAGCTTTCTTT. It translates to CASSPTGQGRTEAFF.